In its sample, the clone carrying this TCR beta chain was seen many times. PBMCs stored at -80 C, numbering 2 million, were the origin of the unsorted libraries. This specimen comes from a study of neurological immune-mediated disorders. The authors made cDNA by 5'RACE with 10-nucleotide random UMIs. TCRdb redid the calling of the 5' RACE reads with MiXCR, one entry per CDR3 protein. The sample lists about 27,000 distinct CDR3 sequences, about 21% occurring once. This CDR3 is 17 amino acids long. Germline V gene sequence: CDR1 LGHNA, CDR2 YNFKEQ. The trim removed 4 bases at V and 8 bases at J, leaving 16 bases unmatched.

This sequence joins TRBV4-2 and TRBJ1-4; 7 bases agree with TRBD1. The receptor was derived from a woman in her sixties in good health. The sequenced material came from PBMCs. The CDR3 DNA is TGTGCCAGCAGCCCATCTGGTCAAGGGGGCGGCGGAGAAAAACTGTTTTTT. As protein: CASSPSGQGGGGEKLFF.